This passage covers 21 T cell receptor beta chains from one sample sequenced in a study of T cell responses to AZD1222 COVID-19 vaccine. Clones were read by immunoSEQ multiplex PCR, and TCRdb kept only the in-frame ones, dropping some. The data hold 92,000 or so clones, with around 89% observed a single time. The sample here was peripheral blood, taken 28 days after the second AZD1222 dose. These receptors were obtained from an adult who received the AZD1222 COVID-19 vaccine.

The chain carries TRBV5-1 and TRBJ2-3; the match to TRBD1 covers 8 bases. The CDR3 totals 16 residues. Germline V lookup: CDR1 SGHRS, CDR2 YFSETQ. Unmatched junction bases numbered 8, after V lost 3 bases and J lost 2 bases. DNA of the CDR3: TGCGCCAGCAGCTATTACAGGGGGGTCCTCACAGATACGCAGTATTTT. It is translated as CASSYYRGVLTDTQYF.

The rearrangement uses TRBV6-2 or TRBV6-3 and TRBJ1-6; possibly TRBD1 for D (6 bases). V was shortened by 4 bases and J by 5 bases, with 12 bases between the two germline ends. Germline assignment: CDR1 MNHEY and CDR2 SVGEGT. The CDR3 length is 15 residues. CDR3 region: CASSSPGAHNSPLHF. The DNA of the CDR3 is TGTGCCAGCAGTTCGCCAGGGGCCCATAATTCACCCCTCCACTTT.

The chain has TRBV11-2 and TRBJ2-7, with TRBD1 matching over 8 bases. With V trimmed by 5 bases and J by 9 bases, 12 bases remained unmatched. The CDR3 totals 14 residues. Germline CDR1 and CDR2: SGHAT and FQNNGV. CDR3 bases: TGTGCCAGCAGCGCTGGGACAGGTAATTTCGGGCAGTACTTC. This sequence encodes CASSAGTGNFGQYF.

The chain links TRBV4-3 to TRBJ2-6; no clear D gene. The CDR3 has 17 residues. With 0 bases removed from V and 0 bases from J, the gap between germline ends came to 9 bases. Germline V CDR1 and CDR2: LGHNA, YSLEER. Here the CDR3 DNA reads TGCGCCAGCAGCCAAGATGGGCGGACCTCTGGGGCCAACGTCCTGACTTTC. Translating it yields CASSQDGRTSGANVLTF.

The chain is built from TRBV19 and TRBJ1-1, with D unclear. CDR1 is LNHDA and CDR2 is SQIVND in the germline V gene (reference sequence). The CDR3 totals 14 residues. Trimming shortened V by 5 bases and J by 0 bases, and 10 bases separated the two germline ends. The DNA for the CDR3 is TGTGCCAGTAGTTTGGATGTCATGAACACTGAAGCTTTCTTT. As protein: CASSLDVMNTEAFF.

The V call is TRBV5-4, the J call TRBJ1-1; TRBD1 is a possible D gene (6 bases). The V gene's germline CDR1 is SGHNT and CDR2 YYREEE (reference sequence). This CDR3 spans 15 amino acids. With 4 bases removed from V and 6 bases from J, the gap between germline ends came to 19 bases. CDR3 DNA: TGTGCCAGCAGCCCCAAGTCGGGGGGCCGGGCTGAAGCTTTCTTT. It encodes CASSPKSGGRAEAFF.

V usage is TRBV6-5 and J usage is TRBJ1-5; tentatively, D is TRBD1 (6 bases). V was trimmed by 7 bases and J by 11 bases, leaving 18 bases between them. Germline values: CDR1 MNHEY, CDR2 SVGAGI. CDR3 length equals 13 residues. This chain's CDR3 is CASTTGLLGSQHF. CDR3 coding DNA: TGTGCCAGCACGACAGGTCTGCTCGGGTCCCAGCATTTT.

The chain couples TRBV6-1 to TRBJ2-5, with 8 bases identical to TRBD1. The V gene end was trimmed by 4 bases and the J gene end by 5 bases; junction bases not matched to a gene: 3. Germline lookup yields CDR1 MNHNS and CDR2 SASEGT. This CDR3 has 13 amino acids. The CDR3 DNA reads TGTGCCAGCAGTGGGAACAGGGGGGAGACCCAGTACTTC. This gives the protein CASSGNRGETQYF.

This clone has only one observation. The chain couples TRBV7-2 to TRBJ2-2; perhaps D is TRBD1 or TRBD2 (6 bases each). In germline, CDR1 is SGHTA, CDR2 FQGNSA. The V gene lost 5 bases and the J gene lost 8 bases, with 15 bases spanning the gap. The CDR3 contains 14 residues. This CDR3 reads CASSVKGGAGELFF. The CDR3 DNA is TGTGCCAGCAGCGTTAAGGGGGGCGCGGGGGAGCTGTTTTTT. The whole variable domain, filled in from reference TRBV7-2 and TRBJ2-2, reads GAGVSQSPSNKVTEKGKDVELRCDPISGHTALYWYRQSLGQGLEFLIYFQGNSAPDKSGLPSDRFSAERTGGSVSTLTIQRTQQEDSAVYLCASSVKGGAGELFFGEGSRLTVL.

This chain uses TRBV7-9 with TRBJ1-5; D unresolved. There are 13 residues in the CDR3. V was trimmed by 1 base and J by 7 bases, leaving 8 bases between them. The germline V gene has CDR1 SEHNR and CDR2 FQNEAQ (reference sequence). The CDR3 DNA reads as TGTGCCAGCAGCTTAGTTTCCAGCCAGCCCCAGCATTTT. This codes for CASSLVSSQPQHF.

This clone came up once. V usage is TRBV29-1 and J usage is TRBJ1-2, with D maybe TRBD1 (5 bases). V lost 1 base and J lost 5, with 11 bases in between. The CDR3 is made up of 13 amino acids. Germline CDR1 and CDR2: SQVTM and ANQGSEA. The CDR3 reads CSVEGYQGYGYTF. CDR3 bases: TGCAGCGTTGAAGGTTACCAGGGTTATGGCTACACCTTC.

This clone was counted a few times. This rearrangement joins TRBV5-1 to TRBJ1-6, with 7 nucleotides matching TRBD1. CDR3 length equals 14 residues. V lost 4 bases and J lost 7; bases outside the gene matches: 5. Germline V gene data show CDR1 as SGHRS and CDR2 as YFSETQ. CDR3 loop: CASSPGQENSPLHF. The CDR3 DNA is TGCGCCAGCAGCCCAGGACAGGAAAATTCACCCCTCCACTTT.

The chain has TRBV7-9 and TRBJ1-5; D call uncertain. The V end lost 4 bases, the J end lost 6 bases, and 13 bases lay between the germline ends. The CDR3 is 14 residues long. Germline CDR1 SEHNR, CDR2 FQNEAQ (reference sequence). The CDR3 is CASSSEARGQPQHF. DNA of the CDR3: TGTGCCAGCAGCTCCGAGGCCCGGGGTCAGCCCCAGCATTTT.

This clone has a single count. The chain recombines TRBV3-1 (or the pseudogene TRBV3-2) with TRBJ1-4; no clear D. Per germline, CDR1 LGHDT and CDR2 YNNKEL (reference sequence). CDR3 length: 14 residues. Trimming removed 4 bases at V and 8 bases at J, with 14 bases between. This chain's CDR3 is CASSPWGSREKLFF. In DNA form, the CDR3 reads TGTGCCAGCAGCCCGTGGGGAAGTAGAGAAAAACTGTTTTTT.

In this sample, this clone turned up a few times. The genes are TRBV27 and TRBJ1-2; D unclear. Deletions cut 10 bases from V and 7 bases from J, with 16 bases between. This CDR3 region has 12 residues. CDR1 and CDR2 from the germline V gene are MNHEY and SMNVEV (reference sequence). CDR3 bases: TGTGCCACCAGCGCATTGGCTGGTGGCTACACCTTC. Protein product: CATSALAGGYTF.

This clone was recorded a few times. The rearrangement links TRBV7-2 to TRBJ2-7, with D possibly matching TRBD2 (6 bases). Germline loops: CDR1 SGHTA, CDR2 FQGNSA. V lost 1 base, J lost 3 bases, and 10 bases lay in between. The CDR3 is 14 amino acids. CDR3 coding DNA: TGTGCCAGCAGCTTAGGTGGAGGGTTCTACGAGCAGTACTTC. This translates into CASSLGGGFYEQYF.

This clone was found once. The rearrangement joins TRBV6-5 to TRBJ1-6; a possible D gene is TRBD1 (6 bases). V gave up 6 bases and J gave up 5 bases, with 14 bases separating them. Germline V CDR1 and CDR2: MNHEY, SVGAGI. CDR3 length: 15 amino acids. CDR3 in DNA: TGTGCCAGCAGACGGTTGGACAGCGATAATTCACCCCTCCACTTT. Protein sequence: CASRRLDSDNSPLHF.

The chain uses TRBV19 and TRBJ1-2; D gene uncertain. Deletions cut 4 bases from V and 7 bases from J, with 13 bases between. The CDR3 runs to 13 residues. The V gene's germline CDR1 is LNHDA and CDR2 SQIVND (reference sequence). The CDR3 DNA reads TGTGCCAGTAGTAACCAGTCCCCACGTGGCTACACCTTC. The encoded protein is CASSNQSPRGYTF.

The CDR3 loop is CASSLTTDPGKLFF. The DNA for the CDR3 is TGTGCCAGCAGCTTAACAACTGACCCTGGGAAACTGTTTTTT. The chain employs TRBV7-9 and TRBJ1-4; D ambiguous. Germline V gene data show CDR1 as SEHNR and CDR2 as FQNEAQ (reference sequence). CDR3 size: 14 residues. Trimming removed 2 bases at V and 11 bases at J, with 15 bases between.

CDR3: CASSRYNEQFF. CDR3 DNA: TGTGCCAGCAGTCGGTACAATGAGCAGTTCTTC. The chain is built from TRBV28 and TRBJ2-1, with D unresolved. Germline V gene sequence: CDR1 MDHEN, CDR2 SYDVKM. V lost 5 bases, J lost 4 bases, and 3 bases lay in between. The CDR3 covers 11 residues. The full variable domain, with the rest looked up from reference TRBV28 and TRBJ2-1, is DVKVTQSSRYLVKRTGEKVFLECVQDMDHENMFWYRQDPGLGLRLIYFSYDVKMKEKGDIPEGYSVSREKKERFSLILESASTNQTSMYLCASSRYNEQFFGPGTRLTVL.

The rearrangement joins TRBV6-5 to TRBJ2-2, with 13 bases lining up with TRBD2. The germline V gene has CDR1 MNHEY and CDR2 SVGAGI. The V segment lost 0 bases and the J segment 6 bases; nucleotides outside the gene matches: 1. The CDR3 is made up of 16 amino acids. The CDR3 spells CASSYSGLAGSGELFF. The CDR3 bases are TGTGCCAGCAGTTACTCGGGACTAGCGGGATCCGGGGAGCTGTTTTTT.